The entry below gives a single TCR beta chain sequence along with its context. The CDR3 has 13 amino acids. CDR1 is LGHNA, CDR2 YSLEER, per germline. The ends were cut back, 1 base at V and 2 bases at J, with 5 bases in the middle. The entry originates in a study of blood T cell repertoires in COVID-19. Study summary: The United States, Italy and Spain were the sources of the acute and convalescent COVID-19 samples. T cells, B-cell-depleted T cells, or PBMCs supplied cDNA or gDNA.

Authors' methods: Estimates of nucleated cell counts were drawn from the amplification of reference gene primers. TCRdb keeps only in-frame clones here, not all; method: immunoSEQ multiplex PCR. The D gene and trimming were derived from the DNA, and the V and J assignments and clone size from that table. The data contain over 200,000 clones, roughly 86% of them singletons. The source material was peripheral blood. V is TRBV4-3 and J is TRBJ1-2; D not resolved. This TCR was sampled from a woman aged 25-40 years who had recovered from COVID-19. The CDR3 bases are TGCGCCAGCAGCCAAGTCGGGAACTATGGCTACACCTTC. It encodes CASSQVGNYGYTF.